The 16 T cell receptor beta chains in this list originate from one sample, sequenced in a study of cytomegalovirus exposure and HLA in healthy donors. With 60 Vbeta and 13 Jbeta primers, the PCR was carried out. TCRdb keeps only in-frame clones here, not all; method: immunoSEQ multiplex PCR. The sample includes roughly 130,000 clones, over 60% of them seen just once. The sequenced sample consisted of PBMCs. These receptors came from a human donor in good health.

The rearrangement links TRBV7-9 to TRBJ2-3, with D maybe TRBD1 (7 bases). Trimming took 3 bases from V and 3 from J, leaving 13 bases between them. CDR1 is SEHNR and CDR2 is FQNEAQ in the germline V gene (reference sequence). The CDR3 loop spans 15 amino acids. The CDR3 coding sequence is TGTGCCAGCAGCTTCCTCTCAGGGGGGACAGATACGCAGTATTTT. It is translated as CASSFLSGGTDTQYF.

The chain joins TRBV28 to TRBJ2-2; 7 bases fit TRBD1. The CDR3 spans 14 residues. V shed 6 bases, J shed 3 bases, and the junction held 4 bases outside the gene matches. Germline-derived CDR1 and CDR2 are MDHEN and SYDVKM. Here the CDR3 DNA reads TGTGCCAGCAGAAAAACAGGGGACACCGGGGAGCTGTTTTTT. It specifies CASRKTGDTGELFF.

The rearrangement uses TRBV5-6 and TRBJ2-3; TRBD1 matches at 7 bases. This CDR3 comprises 14 residues. The germline gives CDR1 SGHDT, CDR2 YYEEEE. After removal of 4 bases from V and 4 bases from J, the junction contained 6 bases not matched to a gene. CDR3 in amino acids: CASSEVGGSDTQYF. CDR3 bases: TGTGCCAGCAGCGAGGTAGGGGGCTCAGATACGCAGTATTTT.

The gene calls are TRBV5-1 and TRBJ2-7; TRBD1 might be the D (7 bases). The V and J ends lost 0 bases and 4 bases respectively, with 20 bases between them. This CDR3 spans 17 amino acids. In germline, CDR1 is SGHRS, CDR2 YFSETQ. The CDR3 DNA follows: TGCGCCAGCAGCTTGGGTTCTGCTGGGCAGGGGGGTTACGAGCAGTACTTC. Translated, it gives CASSLGSAGQGGYEQYF.

The V and J genes are TRBV4-1 and TRBJ1-5; no clear D gene. The ends were cut back, 4 bases at V and 6 bases at J, with 10 bases in the middle. CDR3 length: 13 amino acids. CDR1 MGHRA and CDR2 YSYEKL come from the germline V gene. The CDR3 nucleotides are TGCGCCAGCAGCCTCCTGCACGGTCAGCCCCAGCATTTT. Residues: CASSLLHGQPQHF.

The V and J genes are TRBV29-1 and TRBJ1-2, with a possible D match to TRBD1 (6 bases). The CDR3 consists of 15 residues. V lost 5 bases to trimming and J lost 1 base, with 17 bases between them. Germline CDR1 and CDR2: SQVTM and ANQGSEA. The CDR3 loop reads CSVPPSGHNNYGYTF. The CDR3 DNA is TGCAGCGTTCCCCCCTCGGGACATAATAACTATGGCTACACCTTC. Based on the CDR3 plus reference TRBV29-1 and TRBJ1-2, the full variable domain is SAVISQKPSRDICQRGTSLTIQCQVDSQVTMMFWYRQQPGQSLTLIATANQGSEATYESGFVIDKFPISRPNLTFSTLTVSNMSPEDSSIYLCSVPPSGHNNYGYTFGSGTRLTVV.

This chain links TRBV19 with TRBJ2-5; 10 nucleotides line up with TRBD2. The CDR3 extends over 16 amino acids. J gave up 2 bases and V 5 bases, and 8 bases lay outside the gene matches. Germline V gives CDR1 LNHDA, CDR2 SQIVND (reference sequence). The CDR3 region is CASSLGTSVKQETQYF. CDR3 bases: TGTGCCAGTAGTCTCGGGACTAGCGTAAAACAAGAGACCCAGTACTTC.

The CDR3 DNA follows: TGTGCCAGCTCACCAATTGGGAGGAATTCACCCCTCCACTTT. Its translation: CASSPIGRNSPLHF. The chain has TRBV18 and TRBJ1-6; no clear D gene. V lost 2 bases and J lost 7, with 9 bases in between. In germline, CDR1 is KGHSH, CDR2 LQKENI. The CDR3 length is 14 residues.

This CDR3 reads CASSLVLLAEGLSTGELFF. Here the CDR3 DNA reads TGTGCCAGCAGCTTAGTGTTACTTGCGGAAGGACTCTCCACCGGGGAGCTGTTTTTT. The chain uses TRBV7-6 and TRBJ2-2; possibly TRBD2 for D (5 bases). V dropped 1 base and J dropped 4 bases, with 22 bases sitting between them. Germline assignment: CDR1 SGHVS and CDR2 FNYEAQ. The CDR3 extends over 19 amino acids. Filled out from reference TRBV7-6 and TRBJ2-2, the complete variable domain reads GAGVSQSPRYKVTKRGQDVALRCDPISGHVSLYWYRQALGQGPEFLTYFNYEAQQDKSGLPNDRFSAERPEGSISTLTIQRTEQRDSAMYRCASSLVLLAEGLSTGELFFGEGSRLTVL.

This clone was seen a single time. The rearrangement links TRBV11-2 to TRBJ2-7, with TRBD2 identical over 13 bases. CDR1 and CDR2 from the germline V gene are SGHAT and FQNNGV. After removal of 6 bases from V and 4 bases from J, the junction contained 15 bases not matched to a gene. The CDR3 consists of 18 residues. CDR3 residues: CASRRLAGGAPLGYEQYF. Here the CDR3 DNA reads TGTGCCAGCAGAAGACTAGCGGGGGGAGCCCCTTTAGGGTACGAGCAGTACTTC.

The chain combines TRBV9 with TRBJ2-3; 12 bases match TRBD2. Unmatched junction bases numbered 8, after V lost 0 bases and J lost 9 bases. CDR1 is SGDLS and CDR2 is YYNGEE in the germline V gene. The CDR3 totals 16 residues. The CDR3 is CASSVVASGGANTQYF. CDR3 DNA sequence: TGTGCCAGCAGCGTAGTGGCTAGCGGGGGGGCAAACACGCAGTATTTT. The full variable domain, completed using reference TRBV9 and TRBJ2-3, is DSGVTQTPKHLITATGQRVTLRCSPRSGDLSVYWYQQSLDQGLQFLIQYYNGEERAKGNILERFSAQQFPDLHSELNLSSLELGDSALYFCASSVVASGGANTQYFGPGTRLTVL.

This clone was seen just once. This chain uses TRBV9 with TRBJ2-7; possible D gene TRBD1, 5 bases. Looked up from germline, CDR1 is SGDLS and CDR2 is YYNGEE. CDR3 length equals 15 residues. Trimming removed 0 bases at V and 5 bases at J, with 15 bases between. The CDR3 spells CASSVEGASSHEQYF. CDR3 coding DNA: TGTGCCAGCAGCGTAGAAGGGGCCAGTTCCCACGAGCAGTACTTC.

V is TRBV19 and J is TRBJ2-2; TRBD2 is a possible D gene (7 bases). Germline CDR1 and CDR2: LNHDA and SQIVND (reference sequence). CDR3 size: 16 residues. Trimming took off 8 bases at V and 6 bases at J, with 22 bases between the two ends. The CDR3 loop is CASAIGGGGIAGELFF. The CDR3, as DNA: TGTGCCAGTGCGATTGGGGGCGGGGGTATCGCCGGGGAGCTGTTTTTT.

V and J are TRBV4-2 and TRBJ1-4, with 7 bases aligning to TRBD1. The CDR3 runs to 15 residues. J lost 5 bases, V lost 0 bases, and 3 bases had no gene match. Germline V gives CDR1 LGHNA, CDR2 YNFKEQ. The CDR3 DNA is TGTGCCAGCAGCCAAGATATGGACAGGAATGAAAAACTGTTTTTT. It translates to CASSQDMDRNEKLFF.

This chain connects TRBV5-1 to TRBJ2-3; the D gene is possibly TRBD1 (5 bases). V dropped 1 base and J dropped 2 bases, with 11 bases sitting between them. Germline lookup yields CDR1 SGHRS and CDR2 YFSETQ. The CDR3 has 15 amino acids. The CDR3 protein is CASSLPTAHTDTQYF. In nucleotides, the CDR3 is TGCGCCAGCAGCTTGCCGACAGCCCACACAGATACGCAGTATTTT.

Regarding this clone: The junction departs from germline at one end; a sequencing error may be responsible. The V and J genes are TRBV7-9 and TRBJ1-1, with D possibly matching TRBD1 (6 bases). The CDR3 length is 13 residues. The germline V gene encodes CDR1 SEHNR and CDR2 FQNEAQ (reference sequence). The CDR3 loop is CSSSPTGQAEAFF. CDR3 coding DNA: TGTTCCAGCAGCCCAACAGGGCAGGCCGAAGCTTTCTTT.